Many counts were recorded for the clone carrying this T cell receptor (beta chain). Its antigen is currently unknown. Thyroid surgery was performed in patients who had received no treatment beforehand. The CDR3 extends over 18 amino acids. V was pared by 2 bases and J by 9 bases, with 12 bases of the junction left unmatched. Germline V CDR1 and CDR2: LGHNA, YSLEER. Under the authors' procedure: Clinicopathological groups differed in CDR3, with these differences serving to build a distant-metastasis classifier for papillary thyroid cancer. TCRdb reassembled clones from the PCR reads with MiXCR. These V and J calls derive from TCRdb rather than the authors' analysis. This sample carries over 35,000 clones, around 16% of them seen once, and the ten largest clones take approximately 9.8%. This sample was included in a study of metastatic and nonmetastatic thyroid tumors. Background on the study: Repertoire comparisons spanned blood and tumor or nodule tissue from malignant and benign thyroid patients.

Notes on the study in general: Malignant tumors reportedly showed significantly higher TCR beta diversity than benign nodules in both blood and tumor.

This rearrangement joins TRBV4-3 to TRBJ2-1, with TRBD2 matching 14 bases. This TCR derives from a female donor with papillary thyroid cancer or a benign thyroid nodule (not recorded which). Some clones in this sample may be carry-over from other donors' samples. Input material: tumor tissue. The DNA of the CDR3 is TGCGCCAGCAGCCAACGACTAGCGGGAGGGCCTAAATCTACTGAGCAGTTCTTC. Translated, it gives CASSQRLAGGPKSTEQFF.